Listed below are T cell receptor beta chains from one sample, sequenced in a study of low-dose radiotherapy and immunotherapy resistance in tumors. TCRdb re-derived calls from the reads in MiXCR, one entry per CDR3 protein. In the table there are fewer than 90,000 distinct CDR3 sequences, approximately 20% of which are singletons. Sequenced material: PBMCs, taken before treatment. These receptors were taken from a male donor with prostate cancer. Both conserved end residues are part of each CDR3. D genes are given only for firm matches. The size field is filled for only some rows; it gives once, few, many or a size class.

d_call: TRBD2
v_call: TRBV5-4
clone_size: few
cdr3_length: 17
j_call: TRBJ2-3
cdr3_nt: TGTGCCAGCAGCCCCCTAGGGCTAGCGGACTACGCAGATACGCAGTATTTT
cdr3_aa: CASSPLGLADYADTQYF

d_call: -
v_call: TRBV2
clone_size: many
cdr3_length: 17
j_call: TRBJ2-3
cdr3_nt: TGTGCCAGCCCGGAAAGCCCCACAGGGTTAATCACAGATACGCAGTATTTT
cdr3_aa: CASPESPTGLITDTQYF

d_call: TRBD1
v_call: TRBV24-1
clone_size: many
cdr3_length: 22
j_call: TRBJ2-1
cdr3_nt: TGTGCCACCAGTGATTTCGTGGGACCGAGACAGGGGCCCAAAGCGGGTTACAATGAGCAGTTCTTC
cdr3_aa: CATSDFVGPRQGPKAGYNEQFF

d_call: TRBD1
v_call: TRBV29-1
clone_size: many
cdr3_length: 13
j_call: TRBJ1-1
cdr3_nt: TGCAGCGTTAGTGCCGGGACAGACACTTGGGCTTTCTTT
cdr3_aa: CSVSAGTDTWAFF

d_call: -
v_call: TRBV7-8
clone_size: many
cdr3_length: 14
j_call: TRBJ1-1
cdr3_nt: TGTGCCAGCAGCTTAGGGGTAGGCAACACTGAAGCTTTCTTT
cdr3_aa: CASSLGVGNTEAFF

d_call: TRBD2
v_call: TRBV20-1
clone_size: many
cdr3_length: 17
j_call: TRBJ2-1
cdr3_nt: TGCAGTGCTAGTCCCCGACTAGCTCCCCGCTCCTACAATGAGCAGTTCTTC
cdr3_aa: CSASPRLAPRSYNEQFF

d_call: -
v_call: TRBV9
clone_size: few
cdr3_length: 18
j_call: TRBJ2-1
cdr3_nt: TGTGCCAGCAGCGTAGGCCCAAGCGGGTCGACCTCCTACAATGAGCAGTTCTTC
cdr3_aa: CASSVGPSGSTSYNEQFF

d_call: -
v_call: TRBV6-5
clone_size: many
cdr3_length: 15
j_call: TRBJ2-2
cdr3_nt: TGTGCCAGCAGGGACGGGGTTCGGAGCACCGGGGAGCTGTTTTTT
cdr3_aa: CASRDGVRSTGELFF

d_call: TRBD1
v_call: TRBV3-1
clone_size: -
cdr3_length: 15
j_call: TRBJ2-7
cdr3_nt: TGTGCCAGCAGCCAAACTGGACAGGCCGCCTACGAGCAGTACTTC
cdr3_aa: CASSQTGQAAYEQYF

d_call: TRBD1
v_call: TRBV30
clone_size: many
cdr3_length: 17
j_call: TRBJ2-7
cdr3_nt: TGTGCCTGGATTAATAAAGGGACAGGGCGGATAACCTACGAGCAGTACTTC
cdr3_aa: CAWINKGTGRITYEQYF

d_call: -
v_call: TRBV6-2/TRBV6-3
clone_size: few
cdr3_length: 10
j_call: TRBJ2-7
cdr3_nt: TGTGCCAGCGGAGGCTTCGAGCAGTACTTC
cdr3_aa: CASGGFEQYF

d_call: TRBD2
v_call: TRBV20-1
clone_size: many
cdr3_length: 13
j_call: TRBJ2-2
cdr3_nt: TGCAGTGCTACCGGGGGGGCCTTCGGGGAGCTGTTTTTT
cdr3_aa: CSATGGAFGELFF

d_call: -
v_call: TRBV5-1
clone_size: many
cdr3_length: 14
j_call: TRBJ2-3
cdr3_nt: TGCGCCAGCAGCTTCCCGGTCAGCACAGATACGCAGTATTTT
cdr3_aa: CASSFPVSTDTQYF

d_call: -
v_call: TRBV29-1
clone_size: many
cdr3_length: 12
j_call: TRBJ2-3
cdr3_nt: TGCAGCGGCCTCCGGGACACGGAAAGCCAGTATTTT
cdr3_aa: CSGLRDTESQYF

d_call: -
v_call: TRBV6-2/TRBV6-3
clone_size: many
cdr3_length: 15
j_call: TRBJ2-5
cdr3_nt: TGTGCCAGCAGTTACGGAGACCCCCGTATAGAGACCCAGTACTTC
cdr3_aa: CASSYGDPRIETQYF

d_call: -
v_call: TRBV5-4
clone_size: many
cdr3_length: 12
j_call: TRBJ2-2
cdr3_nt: TGCGCCAGCAGCCAAACACAGGGGGAGCTGTTTTTT
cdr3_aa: CASSQTQGELFF

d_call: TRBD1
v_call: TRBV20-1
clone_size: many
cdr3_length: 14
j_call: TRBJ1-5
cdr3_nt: TGCAGTGCTAGAGAACAGGGGCGAGATCAGCCCCAGCATTTT
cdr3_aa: CSAREQGRDQPQHF

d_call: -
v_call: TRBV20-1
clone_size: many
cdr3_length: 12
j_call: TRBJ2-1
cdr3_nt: TGCAGCGTTAGCGGATCTTACAATGAGCAGTTCTTC
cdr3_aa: CSVSGSYNEQFF

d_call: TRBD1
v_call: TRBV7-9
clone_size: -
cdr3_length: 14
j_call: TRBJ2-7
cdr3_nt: TGTGCCAGCAGCCCCTGGAGACAGGGTTACGAGCAGTACTTC
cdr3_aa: CASSPWRQGYEQYF

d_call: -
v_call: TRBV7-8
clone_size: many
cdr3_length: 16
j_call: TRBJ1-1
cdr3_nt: TGTGCCAGCAGCTTGTACGTACAGGGACCCAACACTGAAGCTTTCTTT
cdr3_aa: CASSLYVQGPNTEAFF

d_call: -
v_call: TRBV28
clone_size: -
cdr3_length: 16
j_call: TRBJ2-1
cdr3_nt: TGTGCCAGCAGTTACGGGGCGGGTGGTTCCTACAATGAGCAGTTCTTC
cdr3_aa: CASSYGAGGSYNEQFF

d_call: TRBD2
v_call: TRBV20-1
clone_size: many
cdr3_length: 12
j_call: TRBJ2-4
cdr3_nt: TGCAGTGCTAGAGGACTAGCGGGTGCTGAGTACTTC
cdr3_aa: CSARGLAGAEYF

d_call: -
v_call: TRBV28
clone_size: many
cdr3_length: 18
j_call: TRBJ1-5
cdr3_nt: TGTGCCAGCAGGGGGGCGTGGGGGGGCGGGTATAGCAATCAGCCCCAGCATTTT
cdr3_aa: CASRGAWGGGYSNQPQHF

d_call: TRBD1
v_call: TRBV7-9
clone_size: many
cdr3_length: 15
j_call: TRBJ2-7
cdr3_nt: TGTGCCAGCAGCTTAGAACAGGGGGCGAACTACGAGCAGTACTTC
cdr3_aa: CASSLEQGANYEQYF

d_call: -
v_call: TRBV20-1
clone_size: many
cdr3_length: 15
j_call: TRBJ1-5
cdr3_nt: TGCAGTGTCAGTACAGAACTATATAGCAATCAGCCCCAGCATTTT
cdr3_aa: CSVSTELYSNQPQHF

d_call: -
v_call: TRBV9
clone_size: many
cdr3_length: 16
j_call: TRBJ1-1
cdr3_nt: TGTGCCAGCAGCCCTAGGGGCGGGGGGCGAGCTTATGGAGCTTTCTTT
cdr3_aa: CASSPRGGGRAYGAFF